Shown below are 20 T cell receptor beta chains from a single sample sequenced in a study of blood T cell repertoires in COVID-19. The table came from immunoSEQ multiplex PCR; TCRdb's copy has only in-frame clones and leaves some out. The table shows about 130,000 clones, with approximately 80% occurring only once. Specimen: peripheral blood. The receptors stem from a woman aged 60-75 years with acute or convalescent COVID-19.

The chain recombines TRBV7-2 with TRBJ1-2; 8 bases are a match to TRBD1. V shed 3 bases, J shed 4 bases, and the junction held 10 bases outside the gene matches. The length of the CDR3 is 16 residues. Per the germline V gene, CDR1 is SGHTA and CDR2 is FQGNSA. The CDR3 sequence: CASSLDRASPFYGYTF. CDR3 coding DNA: TGTGCCAGCAGCTTGGACAGGGCTTCTCCATTCTATGGCTACACCTTC.

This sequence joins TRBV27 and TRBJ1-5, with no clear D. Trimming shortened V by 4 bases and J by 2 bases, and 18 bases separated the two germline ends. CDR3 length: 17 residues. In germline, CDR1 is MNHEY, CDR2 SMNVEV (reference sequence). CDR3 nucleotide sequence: TGTGCCAGCAGTTCTGGTCGACCGGGGTATGGCAATCAGCCCCAGCATTTT. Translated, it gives CASSSGRPGYGNQPQHF.

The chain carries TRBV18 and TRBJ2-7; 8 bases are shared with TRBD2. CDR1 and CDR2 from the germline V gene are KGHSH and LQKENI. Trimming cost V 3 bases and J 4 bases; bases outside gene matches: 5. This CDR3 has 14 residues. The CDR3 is CASSPRGGTYEQYV. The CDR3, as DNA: TGTGCCAGCTCACCCCGGGGGGGGACTTACGAGCAGTACGTC.

The CDR3, as DNA: TGTGCCAGCAGCCCTAGGGGACTAGCGGGGGGGCAGGCAGATACGCAGTATTTT. This encodes CASSPRGLAGGQADTQYF. The chain is built from TRBV4-2 and TRBJ2-3, with 16 nucleotides matching TRBD2. Looked up from germline, CDR1 is LGHNA and CDR2 is YNFKEQ. The V gene end was trimmed by 4 bases and the J gene end by 4 bases; junction bases not matched to a gene: 8. CDR3 length equals 18 residues.

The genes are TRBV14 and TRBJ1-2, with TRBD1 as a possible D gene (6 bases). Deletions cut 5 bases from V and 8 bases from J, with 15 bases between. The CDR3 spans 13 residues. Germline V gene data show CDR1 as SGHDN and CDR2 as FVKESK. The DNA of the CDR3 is TGTGCCAGCAGCTTACCAGGGGCTGGCGGCTACACCTTC. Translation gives CASSLPGAGGYTF.

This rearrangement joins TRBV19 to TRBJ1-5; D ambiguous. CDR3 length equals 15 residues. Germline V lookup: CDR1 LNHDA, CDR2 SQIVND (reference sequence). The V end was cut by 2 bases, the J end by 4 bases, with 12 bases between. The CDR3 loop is CASSINGWENQPQHF. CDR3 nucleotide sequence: TGTGCCAGTAGTATAAACGGGTGGGAGAATCAGCCCCAGCATTTT.

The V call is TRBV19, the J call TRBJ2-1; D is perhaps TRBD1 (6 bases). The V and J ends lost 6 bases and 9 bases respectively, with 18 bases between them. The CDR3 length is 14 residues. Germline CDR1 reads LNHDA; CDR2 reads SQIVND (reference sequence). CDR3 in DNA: TGTGCCAGTAGCCCCCCGGGCCCCAGGGGTGAGCAGTTCTTC. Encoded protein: CASSPPGPRGEQFF.

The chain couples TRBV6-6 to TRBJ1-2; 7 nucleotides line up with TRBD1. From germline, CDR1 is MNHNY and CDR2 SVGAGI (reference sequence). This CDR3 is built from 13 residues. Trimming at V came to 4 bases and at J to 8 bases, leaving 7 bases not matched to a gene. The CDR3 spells CASSSTGTDGYTF. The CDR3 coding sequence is TGTGCCAGCAGTTCTACCGGGACAGACGGCTACACCTTC.

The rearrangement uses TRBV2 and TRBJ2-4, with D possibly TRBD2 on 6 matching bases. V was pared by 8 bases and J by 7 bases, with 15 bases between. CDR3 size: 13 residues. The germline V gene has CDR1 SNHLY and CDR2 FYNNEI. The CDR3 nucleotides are TGTGCCAGCTACCGGGACTCAGGGAACATTCAGTACTTC. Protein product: CASYRDSGNIQYF.

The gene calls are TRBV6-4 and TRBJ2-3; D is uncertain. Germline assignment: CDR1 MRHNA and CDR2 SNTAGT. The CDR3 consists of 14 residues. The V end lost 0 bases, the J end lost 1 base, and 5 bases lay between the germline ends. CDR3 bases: TGTGCCAGCAGTGACTCCGCAGGCACAGATACGCAGTATTTT. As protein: CASSDSAGTDTQYF.

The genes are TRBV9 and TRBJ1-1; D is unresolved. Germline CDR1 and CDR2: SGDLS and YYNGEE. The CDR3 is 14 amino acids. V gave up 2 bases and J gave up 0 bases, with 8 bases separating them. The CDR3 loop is CASSVGIMNTEAFF. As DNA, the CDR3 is TGTGCCAGCAGCGTCGGGATCATGAACACTGAAGCTTTCTTT.

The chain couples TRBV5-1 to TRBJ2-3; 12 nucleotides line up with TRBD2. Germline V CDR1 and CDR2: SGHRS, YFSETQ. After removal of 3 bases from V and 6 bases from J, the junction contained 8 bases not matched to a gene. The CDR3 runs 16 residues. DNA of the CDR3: TGCGCCAGCAGCTCTAGCGGGGGGGCATCTGTGGATACGCAGTATTTT. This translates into CASSSSGGASVDTQYF. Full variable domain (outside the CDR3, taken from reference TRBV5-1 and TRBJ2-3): KAGVTQTPRYLIKTRGQQVTLSCSPISGHRSVSWYQQTPGQGLQFLFEYFSETQRNKGNFPGRFSGRQFSNSRSEMNVSTLELGDSALYLCASSSSGGASVDTQYFGPGTRLTVL.

CDR3 region: CASRSDYYGELFF. CDR3 DNA sequence: TGTGCCAGCAGGTCAGACTATTACGGGGAGCTGTTTTTT. The rearrangement uses TRBV7-9 and TRBJ2-2, with D perhaps TRBD2 (5 bases). V lost 6 bases and J lost 7, with 12 bases in between. CDR3 length: 13 residues. Per germline, CDR1 SEHNR and CDR2 FQNEAQ (reference sequence).

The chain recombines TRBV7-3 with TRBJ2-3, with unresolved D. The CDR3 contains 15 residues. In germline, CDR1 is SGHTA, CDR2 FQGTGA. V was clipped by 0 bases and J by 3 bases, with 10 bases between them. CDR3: CASSLTLDSTDTQYF. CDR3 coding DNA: TGTGCCAGCAGCTTAACCCTCGACTCTACAGATACGCAGTATTTT.

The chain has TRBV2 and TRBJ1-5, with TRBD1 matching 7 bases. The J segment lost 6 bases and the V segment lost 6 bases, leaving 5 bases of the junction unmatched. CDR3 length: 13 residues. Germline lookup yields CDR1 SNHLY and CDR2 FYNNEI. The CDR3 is CASSDRVGQPQHF. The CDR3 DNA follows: TGTGCCAGCAGCGACAGGGTTGGTCAGCCCCAGCATTTT. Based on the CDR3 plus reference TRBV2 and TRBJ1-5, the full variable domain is EPEVTQTPSHQVTQMGQEVILRCVPISNHLYFYWYRQILGQKVEFLVSFYNNEISEKSEIFDDQFSVERPDGSNFTLKIRSTKLEDSAMYFCASSDRVGQPQHFGDGTRLSIL.

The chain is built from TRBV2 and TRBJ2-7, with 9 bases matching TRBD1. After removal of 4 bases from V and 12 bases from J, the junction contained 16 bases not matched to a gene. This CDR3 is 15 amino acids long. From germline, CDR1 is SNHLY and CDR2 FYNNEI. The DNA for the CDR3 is TGTGCCAGCAGTGTGATTCCGGGACAGGGCCCCTCGGTGTACTTC. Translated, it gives CASSVIPGQGPSVYF.

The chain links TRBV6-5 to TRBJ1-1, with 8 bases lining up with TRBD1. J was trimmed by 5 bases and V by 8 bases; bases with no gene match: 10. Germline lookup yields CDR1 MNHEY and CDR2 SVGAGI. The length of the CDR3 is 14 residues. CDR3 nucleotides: TGTGCCAGCCATCCTGGACAGGGACGAACTGAAGCTTTCTTT. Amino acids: CASHPGQGRTEAFF.

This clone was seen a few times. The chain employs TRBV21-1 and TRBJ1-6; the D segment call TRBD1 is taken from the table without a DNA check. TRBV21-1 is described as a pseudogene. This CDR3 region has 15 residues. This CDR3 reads CASSNSETTFSPLHF. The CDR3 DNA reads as TGTGCCAGCAGCAATTCAGAGACAACGTTCTCACCCCTCCACTTT.

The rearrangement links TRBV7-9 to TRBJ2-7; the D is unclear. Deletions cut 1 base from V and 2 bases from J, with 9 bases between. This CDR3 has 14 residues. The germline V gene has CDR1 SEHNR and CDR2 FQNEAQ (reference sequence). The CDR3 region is CASSLGHQPYEQYV. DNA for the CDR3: TGTGCCAGCAGCTTAGGACACCAACCCTACGAGCAGTACGTC.

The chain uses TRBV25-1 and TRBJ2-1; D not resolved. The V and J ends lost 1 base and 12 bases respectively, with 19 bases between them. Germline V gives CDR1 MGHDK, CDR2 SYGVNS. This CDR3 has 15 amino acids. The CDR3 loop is CASSESGSPDSRQFF. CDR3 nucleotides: TGTGCCAGCAGTGAATCGGGTAGCCCCGATAGCCGGCAGTTCTTC.